This T cell receptor (beta chain) was identified during a study of T cell repertoires in cytomegalovirus infection (dated by TCRdb to between 2017 and 2020). Broadly, across the study: Alongside well-studied HLA-B-restricted epitopes, the peptide stimulations were aimed at recently identified HLA-C-restricted CMV epitopes, whose presentation resists viral immunomodulation. Donor HLA type was relevant to the analysis, as public TCR beta signatures indicated carriage of CMV infection together with the matching HLA type.

CDR1 and CDR2 are drawn from the germline V gene: MDHEN, SYDVKM. Including the terminal cysteine and phenylalanine, the CDR3 comprises 17 residues. CDR3 DNA only is kept here, 51 bases in frame from base 1. V was cut back by 5 bases and J by 2 bases, leaving a gap of 19 bases between them. This clonotype was detected ten times or more. What this receptor recognizes is not known. Qualities for individual bases were not recorded, and no much larger clone is one base off. This specimen's treatment or condition label, interpreted: in vitro stimulation with specific CMV peptide epitopes to enrich CMV-specific T cells. Paper-wide results and their limitations: In both this cohort and an independent cohort of 350 to 400 donors, the cumulative frequency of public TCR beta family members distinguished carriers of CMV infection plus the relevant HLA type. In the ex vivo response, HLA-C-restricted CMV-specific TCR beta clonotypes were dominant, and in two of eight donors the single most frequent clonotype came from this HLA-C-restricted group.

The reads were generated on an Illumina HiSeq 1500. In TCRdb, the public reads were trimmed at Q25 with fastp and aligned with MiXCR, with productive beta chains retained. Entries are consolidated by CDR3 protein sequence, retaining the most common genes and DNA. The sample has tens of thousands of distinct CDR3 sequences on record, around 20% of them singletons. The ten top clones hold roughly 60% of the sample. The sequence was collected from a human donor in good health (CMV status not recorded). Some clones in this sample may be carry-over from other donors' samples. Specimen: CD8+ T cells from cultured PBMCs, collected from culture after CMV antigen stimulation. Recombination connected TRBV28 to TRBJ2-1; the best D guess is TRBD2, with 5 bases matching. CDR3 protein: CASSPPTGRGTYNEQFF. The sequenced DNA is TGTGCCAGCAGTCCACCGACGGGAAGAGGGACCTACAATGAGCAGTTCTTC. The full variable domain, completed from the reference TRBV28 and TRBJ2-1 proteins outside the CDR3, reads DVKVTQSSRYLVKRTGEKVFLECVQDMDHENMFWYRQDPGLGLRLIYFSYDVKMKEKGDIPEGYSVSREKKERFSLILESASTNQTSMYLCASSPPTGRGTYNEQFFGPGTRLTVL.